Each of the 4 T cell receptor beta chains below was sequenced from the same sample in a study of CD8+CD57+ T cells in acquired aplastic anemia. Genomic DNA constituted the template upon which TCR beta VDJ and CDR3 profiling was performed. From the reads, TCRdb called clonotypes with MiXCR, one entry per CDR3 protein. The top ten hold about 2.5% of the sample, which has 100,000 to 150,000 distinct CDR3 sequences, 48% seen once. Specimen: sorted CD4+, CD8+, or CD8+CD57+ T cells (not recorded which) from PBMCs. All receptors come from a human donor in good health, serving as a control.

The chain uses TRBV6-2 or TRBV6-3 and TRBJ2-6; no reliable D call. This CDR3 is built from 13 residues. Germline assignment: CDR1 MNHEY and CDR2 SVGEGT. The V and J ends lost 8 bases and 0 bases respectively, with 5 bases between them. The CDR3 DNA reads TGTGCCAGCCTGGTCTCTGGGGCCAACGTCCTGACTTTC. As protein: CASLVSGANVLTF.

Written as DNA, the CDR3 is TGTGCTAGTGGCTGCGAGACAGAGCGGGATGGCTACACCTTC. This codes for CASGCETERDGYTF. The genes are TRBV12-5 and TRBJ1-2; TRBD1 might be the D (5 bases). V lost 6 bases, J lost 6 bases, and 17 bases lay in between. The CDR3 consists of 14 residues. CDR1 and CDR2 (germline): LGHNT, FRNRAP.

The chain employs TRBV2 and TRBJ2-5; TRBD1 matches at 7 bases. Germline trimming cut 2 bases from V and 4 bases from J; bases unmatched to any gene: 10. CDR1 is SNHLY and CDR2 is FYNNEI in the germline V gene. The CDR3 is made up of 16 amino acids. CDR3: CASSERAGGGVETQYF. In DNA form, the CDR3 reads TGTGCCAGCAGTGAAAGGGCAGGGGGTGGGGTAGAGACCCAGTACTTC.

This clonotype was detected ten times or more. The rearrangement joins TRBV5-1 to TRBJ1-3; 7 bases map to TRBD1. CDR3 length equals 16 residues. The germline V gene has CDR1 SGHRS and CDR2 YFSETQ. Losses at the gene ends were 2 bases for V and 2 bases for J; bases not matched to a gene: 7. The chain's CDR3 is CASSFGVGQAGNTIYF. The CDR3, as DNA: TGCGCCAGCAGCTTCGGGGTCGGACAGGCTGGAAACACCATATATTTT. Full variable domain (rest looked up from reference TRBV5-1 and TRBJ1-3): KAGVTQTPRYLIKTRGQQVTLSCSPISGHRSVSWYQQTPGQGLQFLFEYFSETQRNKGNFPGRFSGRQFSNSRSEMNVSTLELGDSALYLCASSFGVGQAGNTIYFGEGSWLTVV.